The 15 T cell receptor beta chains presented below share a single source sample, sequenced in a study of T cell responses to AZD1222 COVID-19 vaccine. Profiling relied on immunoSEQ multiplex PCR, and the TCRdb table lists in-frame clones only, not all of them. Of about 160,000 clones listed, more than 80% were seen once; the top ten hold 6.9%. The sample in question was peripheral blood, obtained on day 0 of AZD1222 vaccination. The receptors come from an adult in good health.

The chain is built from TRBV11-3 and TRBJ2-3; a possible D gene is TRBD2 (6 bases). Trimming pared 1 base from V and 0 bases from J, leaving 14 bases between. The CDR3 runs 17 residues. The germline V gene encodes CDR1 SGHNT and CDR2 YENEEA. The CDR3 loop is CASSLGGALESTDTQYF. The CDR3 coding sequence is TGTGCCAGCAGCTTAGGCGGGGCCTTAGAAAGCACAGATACGCAGTATTTT.

This chain links TRBV6-1 with TRBJ2-7; D unresolved. The CDR3 has 14 residues. Trimming removed 0 bases at V and 4 bases at J, with 10 bases between. The germline gives CDR1 MNHNS, CDR2 SASEGT. The chain's CDR3 is CASSEALEGYEQYV. In nucleotides, the CDR3 is TGTGCCAGCAGTGAAGCGCTAGAAGGTTACGAGCAGTACGTC.

V gene TRBV6-5 combines with J gene TRBJ2-7; D is undetermined. The CDR3 sequence is 12 residues long. The V and J ends lost 2 bases and 2 bases respectively, with 4 bases between them. CDR1 is MNHEY and CDR2 is SVGAGI in the germline V gene. The CDR3 loop reads CASSYAAYEQYV. The DNA of the CDR3 is TGTGCCAGCAGTTACGCTGCCTACGAGCAGTACGTC.

This chain's CDR3 is CASSQDSGRVGEQYF. The CDR3 DNA follows: TGCGCCAGCAGCCAAGATTCGGGCAGGGTGGGCGAGCAGTACTTC. The chain joins TRBV4-3 to TRBJ2-7, with D tentatively TRBD1 (5 bases). The CDR3 totals 15 residues. From germline, CDR1 is LGHNA and CDR2 YSLEER. V was trimmed by 0 bases and J by 6 bases, leaving 15 bases between them.

This chain connects TRBV6-2 or TRBV6-3 to TRBJ2-5; 16 bases are a match to TRBD2. Germline CDR1 is MNHEY and CDR2 is SVGEGT. There are 16 residues in the CDR3. V trimming: 2 bases; J trimming: 4 bases; junction bases outside the gene matches: 1. In DNA, the CDR3 is TGTGCCAGCAGTTACGGGACTAGCGGGGGGGCAGAGACCCAGTACTTC. Its translation is CASSYGTSGGAETQYF.

The V call is TRBV11-2, the J call TRBJ2-5; tentatively, D is TRBD1 (5 bases). The germline V and J ends were trimmed by 0 bases and 1 base, with 12 bases remaining between them. The CDR3 is made up of 16 amino acids. Germline CDR1 and CDR2: SGHAT and FQNNGV. CDR3 protein: CASSLDLGLSQETQYF. Here the CDR3 DNA reads TGTGCCAGCAGCTTAGATTTGGGGCTATCCCAAGAGACCCAGTACTTC.

V is TRBV18 and J is TRBJ2-7; TRBD1 matches 9 bases. Germline V gives CDR1 KGHSH, CDR2 LQKENI. V dropped 8 bases and J dropped 4; count of bases not matched to a gene: 6. CDR3 length equals 13 residues. This CDR3 is CASARTGAYEQYF. As DNA, the CDR3 is TGTGCCAGCGCTAGGACAGGGGCATACGAGCAGTACTTC.

The J gene is TRBJ2-3, the V gene TRBV7-3; tentatively, D is TRBD2 (6 bases). This CDR3 is 20 amino acids long. From germline, CDR1 is SGHTA and CDR2 FQGTGA. V was cut by 2 bases and J by 2 bases, with 26 bases left in between. This chain's CDR3 is CASSLWAPGSPGGSTDTQYF. Written as DNA, the CDR3 is TGTGCCAGCAGCTTATGGGCCCCGGGTAGTCCCGGGGGATCCACAGATACGCAGTATTTT.

This chain joins TRBV11-2 and TRBJ1-4; no clear D. Germline V gene data show CDR1 as SGHAT and CDR2 as FQNNGV. Trimming took 0 bases from V and 13 from J, leaving 12 bases between them. This CDR3 region has 13 residues. The CDR3 protein is CASSLEPASLLFF. Here the CDR3 DNA reads TGTGCCAGCAGCTTAGAACCCGCTTCCTTACTGTTTTTT.

The chain joins TRBV5-1 to TRBJ1-5; D ambiguous. The CDR3 extends over 15 amino acids. CDR1 and CDR2 from the germline V gene are SGHRS and YFSETQ. Trimming took off 0 bases at V and 4 bases at J, with 11 bases between the two ends. CDR3 sequence (DNA): TGCGCCAGCAGCTTGGAAGGTCTCGGGAATCAGCCCCAGCATTTT. Its protein product is CASSLEGLGNQPQHF.

The chain couples TRBV11-2 to TRBJ2-1, with TRBD2 matching 9 bases. Germline lookup yields CDR1 SGHAT and CDR2 FQNNGV. The CDR3 runs to 17 residues. V lost 5 bases to trimming and J lost 3 bases; unmatched junction nucleotides: 11. CDR3 region: CASSLARLAEGYNEQFF. The CDR3 DNA follows: TGTGCCAGCAGCCTAGCTAGACTAGCGGAAGGCTACAATGAGCAGTTCTTC.

V usage is TRBV7-2 and J usage is TRBJ2-3; the D is unclear. Between the trimmed V and J ends, which lost 5 bases and 1 base, there was a span of 19 bases. Per germline, CDR1 SGHTA and CDR2 FQGNSA. This CDR3 contains 17 residues. CDR3 DNA: TGTGCCAGCAGCACCCGACCAACCCTCCAGGGCACAGATACGCAGTATTTT. This encodes CASSTRPTLQGTDTQYF.

The V gene is TRBV5-4, the J gene TRBJ1-2, with D hard to call. Germline V gene data show CDR1 as SGHNT and CDR2 as YYREEE (reference sequence). Trimming shortened V by 9 bases and J by 2 bases, and 20 bases separated the two germline ends. The length of the CDR3 is 15 residues. In DNA, the CDR3 is TGTGCCACCTTAAATAGAGTGGAGTTAAACTATGGCTACACCTTC. It is translated as CATLNRVELNYGYTF.

This clone appeared a single time. V usage is TRBV5-8 and J usage is TRBJ1-5; possibly TRBD1 for D (6 bases). CDR1 and CDR2 from the germline V gene are SGHTS and YDEGEE. The CDR3 covers 17 residues. Trimming stripped 1 base from V and 0 bases from J, with 14 bases between. The chain's CDR3 is CASSLMRQAYSNQPQHF. CDR3 nucleotide sequence: TGTGCCAGCAGCTTGATGAGACAGGCTTATAGCAATCAGCCCCAGCATTTT. The whole variable domain, filled in from reference TRBV5-8 and TRBJ1-5, reads EAGVTQSPTHLIKTRGQQATLRCSPISGHTSVYWYQQALGLGLQFLLWYDEGEERNRGNFPPRFSGRQFPNYSSELNVNALELEDSALYLCASSLMRQAYSNQPQHFGDGTRLSIL.

CDR3 in DNA: TGTGCCAGCAGTTACTCGCGGGGACTAGCGGGCGACTACGAGCAGTACGTC. It translates to CASSYSRGLAGDYEQYV. The chain combines TRBV6-2 or TRBV6-3 with TRBJ2-7, with 12 bases identical to TRBD2. The CDR3 spans 17 residues. Per germline, CDR1 MNHEY and CDR2 SVGEGT. V shed 0 bases and J 3 bases; nucleotides not matched to a gene: 6.